Following are 5 T cell receptor beta chains from one sample sequenced in a study of blood T cells in healthy people across ages. A second PCR of roughly 7 to 11 cycles used a sample-barcoded 5' primer and a J-beta primer mix. TCRdb fed the 5' RACE reads into MiXCR, producing one record per CDR3 protein. The table has more than 650,000 distinct CDR3 sequences, 22% seen once; the top ten hold roughly 22%. Sequencing was performed on blood. All receptors come from a man between 65 and 85 years old in good health.

This clonotype was counted only a few times. This rearrangement joins TRBV6-1 to TRBJ2-1, with 13 bases identical to TRBD2. This CDR3 has 14 amino acids. CDR1 and CDR2 (germline): MNHNS, SASEGT. Unmatched junction bases numbered 4, after V lost 7 bases and J lost 7 bases. DNA for the CDR3: TGTGCCAGCATTCGGACTAGCGGGGGTAATGAGCAGTTCTTC. Protein sequence: CASIRTSGGNEQFF.

The chain couples TRBV28 to TRBJ1-4; D unresolved. V was shortened by 7 bases and J by 4 bases, with 10 bases between the two germline ends. Germline CDR1 reads MDHEN; CDR2 reads SYDVKM. CDR3 length equals 13 residues. The CDR3 loop reads CASMSSFNEKLFF. DNA of the CDR3: TGTGCCAGCATGTCCAGTTTTAATGAAAAACTGTTTTTT.

This clonotype was seen a few times. The chain has TRBV12-3 or TRBV12-4 and TRBJ2-5; 7 nucleotides agree with TRBD2. Trimming at V came to 6 bases and at J to 2 bases, leaving 9 bases not matched to a gene. The CDR3 is 15 residues long. CDR3 in DNA: TGTGCCAGCAGCTCCAGACAAGCGGGGCAAGAGACCCAGTACTTC. It is translated as CASSSRQAGQETQYF.

V gene TRBV27 combines with J gene TRBJ1-1; 8 bases are shared with TRBD1. CDR3 length: 14 residues. From germline, CDR1 is MNHEY and CDR2 SMNVEV (reference sequence). J lost 5 bases, V lost 6 bases, and 8 bases had no gene match. DNA of the CDR3: TGTGCCAGCAGGACGGACAGGGCGAATACTGAAGCTTTCTTT. Translated, it gives CASRTDRANTEAFF.

This clonotype appeared a few times. The rearrangement uses TRBV28 and TRBJ1-3, with TRBD1 as a possible D gene (6 bases). Trimming removed 7 bases at V and 4 bases at J, with 17 bases between. CDR1 and CDR2 from the germline V gene are MDHEN and SYDVKM. The CDR3 extends over 15 amino acids. The CDR3 reads CASTERGARGNTIYF. The CDR3, as DNA: TGTGCCAGCACCGAGCGGGGGGCGAGGGGAAACACCATATATTTT.